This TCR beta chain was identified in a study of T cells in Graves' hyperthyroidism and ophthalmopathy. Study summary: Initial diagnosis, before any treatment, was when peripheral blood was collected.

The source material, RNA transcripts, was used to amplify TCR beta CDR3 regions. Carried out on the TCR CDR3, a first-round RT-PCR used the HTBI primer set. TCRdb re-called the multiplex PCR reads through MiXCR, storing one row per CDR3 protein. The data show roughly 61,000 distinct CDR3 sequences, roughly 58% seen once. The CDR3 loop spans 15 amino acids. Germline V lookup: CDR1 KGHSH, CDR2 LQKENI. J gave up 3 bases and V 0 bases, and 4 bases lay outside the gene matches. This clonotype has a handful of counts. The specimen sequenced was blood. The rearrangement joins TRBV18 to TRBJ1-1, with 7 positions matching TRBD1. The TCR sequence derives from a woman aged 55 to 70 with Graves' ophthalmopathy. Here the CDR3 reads CASSPPRDRHTEAFF. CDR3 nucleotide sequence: TGTGCCAGCTCACCACCACGGGACAGACACACTGAAGCTTTCTTT.